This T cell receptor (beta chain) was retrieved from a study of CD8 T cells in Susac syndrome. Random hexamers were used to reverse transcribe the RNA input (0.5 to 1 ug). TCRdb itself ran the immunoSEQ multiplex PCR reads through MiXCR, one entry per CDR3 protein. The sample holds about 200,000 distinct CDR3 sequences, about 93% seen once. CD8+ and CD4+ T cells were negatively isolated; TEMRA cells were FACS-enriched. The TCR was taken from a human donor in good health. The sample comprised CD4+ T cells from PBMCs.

The CDR3 region has the DNA TGCAGTGCTAGGACGGGGAAAGAGACCCAGTACTTC. This sequence encodes CSARTGKETQYF. The J gene is TRBJ2-5, the V gene TRBV20-1; TRBD2 might be the D (5 bases). V lost 3 bases to trimming and J lost 3 bases, with 8 bases between them. The CDR3 is 12 amino acids. Germline V gives CDR1 DFQATT, CDR2 SNEGSKA (reference sequence).